The table lists the clone carrying this T cell receptor (beta chain) with a few counts. Its target is unknown. CDR3 length: 16 amino acids. V trimming: 5 bases; J trimming: 0 bases; junction bases outside the gene matches: 8. TCRdb independently ran MiXCR on the reads; one entry per CDR3 protein. This sample has around 340,000 distinct CDR3 sequences; almost 30% occur once, and the top ten carry roughly 20%. The source of the sample is a study of T cell repertoires in cytomegalovirus infection. Study as a whole: Recently identified HLA-C-restricted and well-studied HLA-B-restricted CMV epitopes were used. It can be stated that public TCR beta signatures indicated CMV infection as well as a matching HLA type.

Study results and limitations: It was HLA-C-restricted CMV-specific TCR beta clonotypes that dominated the response ex vivo.

The receptor's source is a human donor in good health (CMV status not recorded). Some clones in this sample may be carry-over from other donors' samples. The rearrangement links TRBV12-3 or TRBV12-4 to TRBJ1-1; 8 positions agree with TRBD1. Sequencing used cultured PBMCs, obtained from culture after CMV antigen stimulation. The CDR3 sequence: CASSPGAGGLNTEAFF. The CDR3 DNA reads TGTGCCAGCAGTCCTGGGGCAGGGGGCCTGAACACTGAAGCTTTCTTT.